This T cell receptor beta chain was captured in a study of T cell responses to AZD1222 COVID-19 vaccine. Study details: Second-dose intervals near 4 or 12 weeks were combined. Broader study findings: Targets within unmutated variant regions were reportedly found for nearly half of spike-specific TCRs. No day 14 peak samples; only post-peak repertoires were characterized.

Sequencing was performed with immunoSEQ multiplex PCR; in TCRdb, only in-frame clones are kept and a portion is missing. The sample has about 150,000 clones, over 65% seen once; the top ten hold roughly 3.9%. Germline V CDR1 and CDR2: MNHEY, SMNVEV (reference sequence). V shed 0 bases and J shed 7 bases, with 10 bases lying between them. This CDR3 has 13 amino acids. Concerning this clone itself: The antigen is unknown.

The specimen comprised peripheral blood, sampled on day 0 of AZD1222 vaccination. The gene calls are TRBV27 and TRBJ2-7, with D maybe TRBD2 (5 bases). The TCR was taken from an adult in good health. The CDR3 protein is CASSLSTRDEQYF. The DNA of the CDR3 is TGTGCCAGCAGTTTATCTACCCGGGATGAGCAGTACTTC.